This T cell receptor (beta chain) was retrieved from a study of molecular identifiers for immune sequencing clone quantification. General study points: Highly expanded clones may be undercounted when identical TCR molecules share barcodes. A single cell's spiked Jurkat TCR RNA was reportedly detectable among about a million naive cells.

The CDR3 totals 13 residues. With regard to this clonotype: As yet, its antigen is unknown. The germline gene is not matched at one end of the junction; a read error may be the cause.

The sorting of naive CD8 T cells used the CD8+CD4-CCR7+CD45RA+ phenotype. TCRdb reprocessed the PCR reads via MiXCR and lists one record per CDR3 protein. The repertoire holds around 320,000 distinct CDR3 sequences, about 22% seen once, with 0.74% in the top ten. The rearrangement links TRBV5-3 to TRBJ2-5, with D unresolved. TRBV5-3 is filed as an ORF, its function uncertain. This TCR derives from a human donor in good health. Some libraries in this study had Jurkat cell RNA spiked in. Sequenced sample: naive CD8+ T cells from blood, with Jurkat cell RNA spiked in. Subset meaning: FACS-sorted CD8+CD4-CCR7+CD45RA+ naive T cells. The chain's CDR3 is CASSLNNQEIQYF. The CDR3, as DNA: TGTGCCAGCAGCTTGAACAACCAAGAGATCCAGTACTTC.